This T cell receptor (beta chain) was sequenced for a study of neoadjuvant anti-PD-1 for oral cavity cancer (dated by TCRdb to the early 2020s). Notes on the research overall: Three to four biweekly doses of nivolumab at 3 mg/kg were mostly administered to patients before curative-intent surgical resection. A fourth nivolumab dose was given around day 43 to patients without progression, and definitive surgical resection was performed in those patients on days 50-56. The parent correlative cohort had about 11 patients and a response rate of 25% to 35%. Under RECIST 1.1, a patient counted as a responder if showing complete response, partial response or stable disease, and as a non-responder if showing progression.

The CDR1 and CDR2 encoded by the germline V gene (reference sequence) are LNHDA and SQIVND. The CDR3 contains 14 residues, cysteine and phenylalanine counted. Kept here is only the CDR3 DNA, which spans 42 bases and is read in frame from base 1. V is pared back by 6 bases and J by 3 bases, with 12 bases lying between the germline termini. Concerning this clone: The antigen it binds to is not known. The sample holds no much larger clone one base away, and base qualities are not on file.

General study outcomes and caveats: After neoadjuvant nivolumab, non-responders showed significantly higher T cell clonality (Gini index) in PBMCs than responders did. The TCR analyses had only three patients in each response group, and the authors called for validation in larger cohorts. Higher pretreatment blood Treg/Th17 ratios correlated with both higher pretreatment blood TCRbeta clonality and lower post-treatment tumor TCRbeta clonality.

For deep sequencing of PBMC libraries, mostly around 480 ng of input genomic DNA was used, and six replicates were run per sample. Following the manufacturer's instructions, the team built TCRbeta libraries using the immunoSEQ hsTCRbeta kit. The completed libraries were mixed into a single pool at 3 nM, then sequenced with an Illumina NovaSeq 6000 S4 flow cell. In the paper's pipeline: The immunoSEQ Analyzer handled quality control and preprocessing of the raw data. The analysis was restricted to productive rearrangements, with each unique CDR3 amino acid sequence defining a clonotype. Repertoire clonality was estimated as the Gini-Simpson index, which was computed with the R package tcR. Student's t test was used to compare Gini indices, while Pearson correlation assessed associations with tumor size change. The clones in this table, taken by TCRdb from immuneACCESS, are in-frame only. Not every clone is retained; where verified, under half of the shortfall comes from an unresolved V gene, and the cause of the rest is unknown. The V and J calls and the clone size are those of that table, but D and trimming were determined from the DNA. The sample records several thousand clones, around 75% of which are singletons. The ten largest make up 3% to 3.5% of the sample.

Interpreted using the paper, the time point label stands for: before neoadjuvant nivolumab. Patients had been newly diagnosed with stage II-IVA oral cavity squamous cell carcinoma, and no prior systemic or radiation treatment had been given to the patients. The cohort was made up of patients with locally advanced, HPV-negative oral cavity squamous cell carcinoma. Peripheral blood mononuclear cells were analyzed directly, without maintenance or expansion in culture. Samples came from a longitudinal correlative study of a single-arm phase II trial of neoadjuvant nivolumab in oral cavity squamous cell carcinoma. Genomic DNA-based TCRbeta sequencing was performed on subject-matched pre- and post-treatment PBMCs and tumors from three responders and three non-responders. Peripheral blood mononuclear cells were drawn once before nivolumab treatment and a second time after treatment, when surgery took place. The Maxwell RSC DNA from Cells kit was used to isolate genomic DNA from PBMCs.

The TCR comes from a person aged 35-79 years with oral cavity squamous cell carcinoma. The rearrangement combines TRBV19 with TRBJ1-5; TRBD1 might be the D gene, on 6 matching bases. Sequenced here: PBMCs, sampled before nivolumab (anti-PD-1) treatment. The CDR3 corresponds to CASRGTGNNQPQHF. Read as DNA, the sequence is TGTGCCAGTAGGGGAACAGGGAACAATCAGCCCCAGCATTTT.